This T cell receptor (beta chain) originates from a study of T cell repertoires in cytomegalovirus infection. Across the whole study: Both CMV infection and a matching HLA type were indicated by public TCR beta signatures. General observations from the study: HLA-C-restricted CMV-specific TCR beta clonotypes prevailed in the ex vivo response.

The table lists this clonotype with a few counts. The antigen is unknown. TCRdb fed the reads into MiXCR, producing one record per CDR3 protein. The data contain about 200,000 distinct CDR3 sequences, about a tenth of them singletons. There are 16 residues in the CDR3. Germline lookup yields CDR1 SGDLS and CDR2 YYNGEE. Trimming shortened V by 3 bases and J by 2 bases, and 18 bases separated the two germline ends. This TCR was recovered from a human donor in good health (CMV status not recorded). Some clones in this sample may be carry-over from other donors' samples. The sample taken for sequencing was PBMCs. This chain joins TRBV9 and TRBJ2-7; D possibly corresponds to TRBD2 (5 bases). The CDR3 spells CASSAGPEGATYEQYF. The CDR3 nucleotides read TGTGCCAGCAGCGCTGGGCCAGAGGGAGCAACCTACGAGCAGTACTTC. Full variable domain (rest looked up from reference TRBV9 and TRBJ2-7): DSGVTQTPKHLITATGQRVTLRCSPRSGDLSVYWYQQSLDQGLQFLIQYYNGEERAKGNILERFSAQQFPDLHSELNLSSLELGDSALYFCASSAGPEGATYEQYFGPGTRLTVT.